Below are 20 T cell receptor beta chains sequenced from a single sample in a study of blood T cell repertoires in COVID-19. TCRdb's table, derived via immunoSEQ multiplex PCR, lists solely in-frame clones and lacks some. The data contain 350,000 to 450,000 clones, about nine tenths of them seen just once; the ten biggest clones take up about 1.8%. The specimen was PBMCs or T cells enriched from blood (not recorded which). The receptor set was obtained from a woman aged 25 to 45 who had recovered from COVID-19.

This chain connects TRBV11-2 to TRBJ1-6; D is possibly TRBD1 (5 bases). Trimming left V 0 bases short and J 10 bases short, with 13 bases between. The CDR3 contains 15 residues. Germline lookup yields CDR1 SGHAT and CDR2 FQNNGV. CDR3 sequence: CASSLEGGQGSPLHF. DNA of the CDR3: TGTGCCAGCAGCTTAGAGGGAGGGCAGGGCTCACCCCTCCACTTT.

The rearrangement links TRBV6-5 to TRBJ2-7; TRBD1 agrees at 8 bases. Germline assignment: CDR1 MNHEY and CDR2 SVGAGI. V gave up 4 bases and J gave up 9 bases; unmatched junction bases: 11. CDR3 length: 14 amino acids. CDR3 nucleotides: TGTGCCAGCAGTTTACGAGGACAGGGAGCGAGGCAGTACTTC. Translation: CASSLRGQGARQYF.

The rearrangement joins TRBV7-3 to TRBJ2-6, with 7 positions matching TRBD1. V lost 6 bases, J lost 2 bases, and 7 bases stayed unmatched. Germline CDR1 reads SGHTA; CDR2 reads FQGTGA. This CDR3 comprises 16 residues. CDR3 in DNA: TGTGCCAGCAGTGGGTTTGGGACAGCTGGGGCCAACGTCCTGACTTTC. Translated: CASSGFGTAGANVLTF.

The V gene is TRBV2, the J gene TRBJ1-5; TRBD1 matches 8 bases. V lost 8 bases, J lost 5 bases, and 8 bases stayed unmatched. This CDR3 region has 14 residues. CDR1 and CDR2 from the germline V gene are SNHLY and FYNNEI. This CDR3 is CASVNDRGHQPQHF. Here the CDR3 DNA reads TGTGCCAGCGTGAATGACAGGGGCCATCAGCCCCAGCATTTT.

The chain joins TRBV2 to TRBJ1-1; 7 bases match TRBD1. Trimming removed 4 bases from V and 6 bases from J; junction bases left unmatched: 5. Germline CDR1 and CDR2: SNHLY and FYNNEI. The CDR3 runs 13 residues. CDR3 nucleotide sequence: TGTGCCAGCAGTGGACAAACAGGGGCTGAAGCTTTCTTT. The encoded protein is CASSGQTGAEAFF. Filled out from reference TRBV2 and TRBJ1-1, the complete variable domain reads EPEVTQTPSHQVTQMGQEVILRCVPISNHLYFYWYRQILGQKVEFLVSFYNNEISEKSEIFDDQFSVERPDGSNFTLKIRSTKLEDSAMYFCASSGQTGAEAFFGQGTRLTVV.

The rearrangement links TRBV5-6 to TRBJ2-7; 9 nucleotides match TRBD2. The ends lost 1 base at V and 2 bases at J; junction bases unmatched: 4. The CDR3 length is 15 residues. Germline CDR1 and CDR2: SGHDT and YYEEEE. For the CDR3, the DNA is TGTGCCAGCAGCTTGATGTTAGCGGGGGCCTACGAGCAGTACTTC. It codes for CASSLMLAGAYEQYF.

V is TRBV7-8 and J is TRBJ1-5; 7 nucleotides match TRBD1. The CDR3 totals 15 residues. Germline V gene sequence: CDR1 SGHVS, CDR2 FQNEAQ. V lost 5 bases and J lost 4; bases outside the gene matches: 8. CDR3 protein: CASSPGQPGNQPQHF. DNA of the CDR3: TGTGCCAGCAGCCCGGGACAGCCGGGTAATCAGCCCCAGCATTTT.

The J gene is TRBJ2-3, the V gene TRBV28; TRBD2 aligns across 7 bases. Losses at the gene ends were 3 bases for V and 7 bases for J; bases not matched to a gene: 7. The CDR3 runs to 14 residues. Germline V lookup: CDR1 MDHEN, CDR2 SYDVKM. The CDR3 DNA sequence: TGTGCCAGCAGTTTGTACGGGAGGAAAAATACGCAGTATTTT. Translation: CASSLYGRKNTQYF.

The genes are TRBV18 and TRBJ1-1; 8 positions match TRBD1. The V segment lost 2 bases and the J segment 1 base; nucleotides outside the gene matches: 6. This CDR3 spans 16 amino acids. Germline CDR1 and CDR2: KGHSH and LQKENI. The chain's CDR3 is CASSPSDRGWNTEAFF. In DNA, the CDR3 is TGTGCCAGCTCACCATCCGACAGGGGTTGGAACACTGAAGCTTTCTTT.

The chain has TRBV25-1 and TRBJ2-7; TRBD1 agrees at 8 bases. V shed 3 bases and J 5 bases; nucleotides not matched to a gene: 9. This CDR3 has 15 residues. CDR1 is MGHDK and CDR2 is SYGVNS in the germline V gene. The CDR3 protein is CASSELETGVNEQYF. CDR3 bases: TGTGCCAGCAGTGAGTTGGAGACAGGGGTGAACGAGCAGTACTTC.

The V gene is TRBV10-3, the J gene TRBJ2-1, with 7 nucleotides matching TRBD2. The junction had 3 bases not matched to a gene; V was cut back by 0 bases and J by 4 bases. The CDR3 is made up of 15 amino acids. Per germline, CDR1 ENHRY and CDR2 SYGVKD. The DNA of the CDR3 is TGTGCCATCAGTGAGTCGGGGGGGGGATACAATGAGCAGTTCTTC. Encoded protein: CAISESGGGYNEQFF.

J is TRBJ2-1 and V is TRBV6-4; 13 bases line up with TRBD2. J gave up 6 bases and V 8 bases, and 19 bases lay outside the gene matches. This CDR3 is 19 amino acids long. Germline CDR1 MRHNA, CDR2 SNTAGT. In DNA, the CDR3 is TGTGCCAGCTCCCCTCAGGACCCAACACTAGCGGGGGGGGCCAATGAGCAGTTCTTC. It translates to CASSPQDPTLAGGANEQFF.

The J gene is TRBJ1-1, the V gene TRBV11-2, with D possibly matching TRBD1 (5 bases). The CDR3 runs 13 residues. Germline CDR1 and CDR2: SGHAT and FQNNGV. The V gene lost 7 bases and the J gene lost 5 bases, with 14 bases spanning the gap. The CDR3 region is CASTPGGATEAFF. CDR3 DNA: TGTGCCAGCACCCCGGGTGGGGCGACTGAAGCTTTCTTT.

This chain uses TRBV5-1 with TRBJ2-5, with 14 positions matching TRBD2. The J segment lost 3 bases and the V segment lost 4 bases, leaving 5 bases of the junction unmatched. CDR1 is SGHRS and CDR2 is YFSETQ in the germline V gene. The CDR3 loop spans 16 amino acids. This chain's CDR3 is CASSPGTSGRKETQYF. CDR3 bases: TGCGCCAGCAGCCCCGGGACTAGCGGGAGAAAAGAGACCCAGTACTTC.

The V gene is TRBV11-2, the J gene TRBJ2-7; no clear D gene. CDR3 length equals 12 residues. The germline V gene has CDR1 SGHAT and CDR2 FQNNGV. Trimming pared 0 bases from V and 6 bases from J, leaving 6 bases between. CDR3 in amino acids: CASSLENLEQYF. The CDR3 nucleotides are TGTGCCAGCAGCTTAGAAAATCTCGAGCAGTACTTC.

This clone occurred a few times. V and J are TRBV7-9 and TRBJ2-7; 8 positions agree with TRBD2. V lost 8 bases to trimming and J lost 0 bases; unmatched junction nucleotides: 6. Germline V gene sequence: CDR1 SEHNR, CDR2 FQNEAQ (reference sequence). This CDR3 spans 14 amino acids. The CDR3 loop is CASQLAESSYEQYF. The DNA of the CDR3 is TGTGCCAGCCAACTAGCGGAGAGCTCCTACGAGCAGTACTTC. Variable domain in full (rest from reference TRBV7-9 and TRBJ2-7): DTGVSQNPRHKITKRGQNVTFRCDPISEHNRLYWYRQTLGQGPEFLTYFQNEAQLEKSRLLSDRFSAERPKGSFSTLEIQRTEQGDSAMYLCASQLAESSYEQYFGPGTRLTVT.

The chain employs TRBV6-5 and TRBJ1-2; D uncertain. CDR1 and CDR2 (germline): MNHEY, SVGAGI. V shed 1 base and J shed 7 bases, with 13 bases lying between them. CDR3 length: 14 residues. The CDR3 nucleotides are TGTGCCAGCAGTTACTACTTTACCCGGGGTGGCTACACCTTC. Amino acids: CASSYYFTRGGYTF.

This chain joins TRBV6-2 or TRBV6-3 and TRBJ1-5; a possible D gene is TRBD1 (5 bases). The germline V and J ends were trimmed by 5 bases and 4 bases, with 15 bases remaining between them. The V gene's germline CDR1 is MNHEY and CDR2 SVGEGT. The length of the CDR3 is 15 residues. In DNA form, the CDR3 reads TGTGCCAGCAGTAGAATAGGGAAGGGGAATCAGCCCCAGCATTTT. It encodes CASSRIGKGNQPQHF.

The chain recombines TRBV4-1 with TRBJ1-2, with a tentative D call TRBD1 (6 bases). The germline gives CDR1 MGHRA, CDR2 YSYEKL. With 7 bases removed from V and 5 bases from J, the gap between germline ends came to 20 bases. The CDR3 contains 15 residues. The CDR3 is CASTSLAGQGYGYTF. In nucleotides, the CDR3 is TGCGCCAGCACATCTCTTGCCGGCCAGGGGTATGGCTACACCTTC.

The chain is built from TRBV3-1 (or the pseudogene TRBV3-2) and TRBJ1-1, with a weak D call TRBD1 (6 bases). The CDR3 consists of 15 residues. Germline values: CDR1 LGHDT, CDR2 YNNKEL (reference sequence). V lost 4 bases and J lost 8, with 20 bases in between. Here the CDR3 reads CASSLTPDRAGEAFF. As DNA, the CDR3 is TGTGCCAGCAGCCTGACTCCGGACAGAGCAGGGGAAGCTTTCTTT.